This T cell receptor beta chain was observed in a study of human T cells and chemical hapten exposure (dated by TCRdb to about 2021). Background for the entire study: For sensitization, 2% DPC in acetone was applied to a roughly 2 cm by roughly 2 cm area of upper inner arm skin. Throughout the approximately 25-week study period, patients were also given weekly therapeutic DPC doses on the scalp. Patch tests used Finn chambers with 0.01% DPC on the upper back, scored after 6 days by International Contact Dermatitis Research Group standards. The patient cohort, mostly female, included alopecia areata with under or over 50% scalp involvement, alopecia totalis and alopecia universalis. Libraries were combined into a pool for sequencing, and differences in TCR yield between samples came mainly from small differences in library volumes within the pool. Peripheral blood TCR repertoire changes were tracked in vivo in alopecia patients during primary and secondary sensitization to the hapten diphenylcyclopropenone (DPC). Blood samples were taken from patients before sensitization (week 0) and then at 2, 6 and about 24 weeks after DPC sensitization. Roughly 30 alopecia patients provided blood for TCR sequencing at one to four time points (pre-sensitization, 2, 6 and 24 weeks).

The sample's time point label, decoded: patch test 2, 6 weeks after DPC sensitization. In light of the paper, this sample's treatment or condition label describes: therapeutic diphenylcyclopropenone sensitization with weekly scalp DPC. At each patch-test visit, blood was drawn before the patch test was applied. Eligible patients were aged 18 to 70, diagnosed with alopecia, deemed suitable for DPC therapy, and excluded if pregnant. Total RNA was isolated from unfractionated whole blood collected in Tempus Blood RNA tubes. The table lists this clonotype with many counts. The clone's antigen remains unknown. Base-call qualities are not available, and no considerably larger clone is one nucleotide away. The paper as a whole reports these results and caveats: Because every patient had alopecia, a presumed autoimmune disease, the patients' immune response might differ from that of healthy individuals. No change with DPC sensitization was found in the number of TCRs above 1 in 1000 frequency, and no evidence of global repertoire structure alterations was found. Compared with pre-sensitization or healthy control sets, expanded TCRs formed significantly more large CDR3 similarity clusters, which is consistent with antigen-driven responses. After repeated subsampling, the strength of the expansion versus patch-test correlation and the threshold at which it became significant changed. The number of PT1 expanded TCRs positively correlated with patch test score, significant at thresholds 8, 16 and 32 but not 4.

The library was produced with RACE. The instrument was a NextSeq 500. Library preparation attached unique molecular identifiers to individual cDNA molecules for quantitative, reproducible TCR counting. Each blood RNA sample was used to sequence both TCR alpha and TCR beta chains. The authors processed their data as follows. A median of roughly 100,000 TCRs per sample was observed, with a range of 23,224 to 690,600. V, J and CDR3 annotation of the TCR reads was performed with the Decombinator software suite. Every sample was subsampled to the same number of TCRs (28,000) for the PS versus PT1 abundance plots. Expanded TCRs were defined as absent before sensitization and observed at least eight times at the 2-week time point. The public sequencing data were trimmed at Q25 with fastp and processed into clonotypes with MiXCR by TCRdb, which kept only in-frame beta chains. Each entry merges the rows of one CDR3 protein and shows their most common DNA and genes. TCRdb's processing, not the authors' own work, is the source of the V and J calls. The sample records about 84,000 distinct CDR3 sequences, more than 9% of which are singletons. The biggest ten clones account for more than 4% of the sample.

The germline V gene supplies CDR1 MNHEY and CDR2 SVGAGI. V is pared back by 2 bases and J by 3 bases, with 4 bases lying between the germline termini. The CDR3 starts with the cysteine, ends with the phenylalanine, and has 12 residues. Only the CDR3 DNA is retained, 36 bases long and in frame from the first base. Recombination joined TRBV6-5 with TRBJ1-1; the D gene cannot be resolved reliably. This clonotype originated in a woman in her 50s with alopecia areata. Some clones in this sample may be carry-over from other donors' samples. The material sequenced was whole blood, taken in connection with sensitization to the hapten diphenylcyclopropenone (DPC). Here is the DNA: TGTGCCAGCAGTTACGGACACACTGAAGCTTTCTTT. It translates as CASSYGHTEAFF.